This T cell receptor (beta chain) was captured by sequencing in a study of beta chain features in type 1 diabetes. General observations from the study: Researchers report that Type 1 diabetes patients had moderately but significantly shorter TCRB CDR3s across all four CD4+ subsets. Cells carrying high TCR expression could end up over-represented when cDNA is sequenced. A definitive answer on HLA type influencing TCRB rearrangement was not reached here.

Germline V gene sequence: CDR1 SNHLY, CDR2 FYNNEI. This CDR3 has 15 amino acids. V shed 6 bases, J shed 6 bases, and the junction held 10 bases outside the gene matches. This clone came up a few times. No antigen is known for it. The sequenced template was cDNA made from the entire isolated RNA. Clones were sequenced by immunoSEQ multiplex PCR, and TCRdb holds only the in-frame ones, with some missing. The data hold about 26,000 clones, with roughly half observed a single time. The sample comprised stem cell memory CD4+ T cells from blood. The chain is built from TRBV2 and TRBJ2-1; 8 bases are a match to TRBD1. The receptor comes from a man aged 25-45 years with type 1 diabetes. CDR3 nucleotides: TGTGCCAGCAGATTGGACAGGGTAACACGCAATGAGCAGTTCTTC. Its protein is CASRLDRVTRNEQFF.